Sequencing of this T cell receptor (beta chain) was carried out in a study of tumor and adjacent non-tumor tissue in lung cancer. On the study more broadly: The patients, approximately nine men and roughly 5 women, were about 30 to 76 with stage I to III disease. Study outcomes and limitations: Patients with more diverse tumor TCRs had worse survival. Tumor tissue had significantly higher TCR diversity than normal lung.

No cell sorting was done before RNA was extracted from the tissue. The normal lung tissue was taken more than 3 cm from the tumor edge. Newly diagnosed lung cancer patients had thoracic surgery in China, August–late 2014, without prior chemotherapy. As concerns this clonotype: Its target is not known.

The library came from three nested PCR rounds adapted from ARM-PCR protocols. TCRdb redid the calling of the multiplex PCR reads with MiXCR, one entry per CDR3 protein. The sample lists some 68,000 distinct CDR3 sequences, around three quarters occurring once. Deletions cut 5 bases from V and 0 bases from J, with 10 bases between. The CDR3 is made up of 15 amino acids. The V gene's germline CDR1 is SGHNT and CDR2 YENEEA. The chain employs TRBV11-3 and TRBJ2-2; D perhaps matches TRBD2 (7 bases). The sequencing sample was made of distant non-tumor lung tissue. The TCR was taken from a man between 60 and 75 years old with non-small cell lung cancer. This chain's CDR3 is CASSLGGANTGELFF. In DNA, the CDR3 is TGTGCCAGCAGCCTAGGGGGGGCGAACACCGGGGAGCTGTTTTTT. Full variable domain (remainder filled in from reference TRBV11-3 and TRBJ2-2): EAGVVQSPRYKIIEKKQPVAFWCNPISGHNTLYWYLQNLGQGPELLIRYENEEAVDDSQLPKDRFSAERLKGVDSTLKIQPAELGDSAVYLCASSLGGANTGELFFGEGSRLTVL.